This TCR beta chain was sequenced during a study of chronic HIV infection and antiretroviral therapy. This clonotype occurred a few times. TCRdb recomputed calls from the 5' RACE reads with MiXCR, one row per CDR3 protein. The sample yields 40,000 to 50,000 distinct CDR3 sequences, 19% seen once. Sequenced sample: peripheral blood. This TCR came from an adult who had HIV and had not received antiretroviral therapy, or was an uninfected healthy control (not recorded which).

CDR3 sequence reads: CASSLGGGNGYTF. In DNA form, the CDR3 reads TGTGCCAGCAGCTTGGGAGGGGGCAATGGCTACACCTTC. The chain uses TRBV11-3 and TRBJ1-2; 7 nucleotides align to TRBD1. The CDR3 is 13 residues long. V was pared by 3 bases and J by 6 bases, with 4 bases of the junction left unmatched. Germline V gives CDR1 SGHNT, CDR2 YENEEA.